What follows are 18 T cell receptor beta chains derived from one specimen sequenced in a study of blood T cell repertoires in COVID-19 (dated by TCRdb to about 2020). Library preparation used the immunoSEQ multiplex PCR assay. This immuneACCESS table, as held by TCRdb, lists in-frame sequences with V and J called but not all clones. Of the missing ones, under half trace to an unresolved V gene in checked studies; the others have no known cause. This sample lists about 170,000 clones; roughly 91% were detected once. In total, the top ten clones hold roughly 4.5% of the sample. The source material was peripheral blood. The receptors were sampled from a woman in her forties or fifties with acute or convalescent COVID-19.

The V gene is TRBV3-1 (or the pseudogene TRBV3-2), the J gene TRBJ1-2, with a weak D call TRBD1 (6 bases). The germline V gene encodes CDR1 LGHDT and CDR2 YNNKEL (reference sequence). Trimming shortened V by 4 bases and J by 5 bases, and 8 bases separated the two germline ends. The CDR3 extends over 12 amino acids. CDR3 nucleotide sequence: TGTGCCAGCAGCCCAGGGGAATATGGCTACACCTTC. Its protein product is CASSPGEYGYTF.

The chain has TRBV7-9 and TRBJ1-1, with unresolved D. Trimming removed 4 bases at V and 0 bases at J, with 6 bases between. The CDR3 has 13 residues. Germline CDR1 reads SEHNR; CDR2 reads FQNEAQ (reference sequence). CDR3 region: CASSSSLNTEAFF. The DNA for the CDR3 is TGTGCCAGCAGCTCCAGTCTGAACACTGAAGCTTTCTTT.

This sequence joins TRBV18 and TRBJ2-7; 9 nucleotides agree with TRBD1. The CDR3 covers 13 residues. The ends lost 1 base at V and 7 bases at J; junction bases unmatched: 2. In germline, CDR1 is KGHSH, CDR2 LQKENI. This chain's CDR3 is CASSPRTGVEQYF. Written as DNA, the CDR3 is TGTGCCAGCTCACCACGGACAGGGGTTGAGCAGTACTTC.

V usage is TRBV19 and J usage is TRBJ2-7; tentative D call: TRBD1 (6 bases). This CDR3 contains 15 residues. Germline V CDR1 and CDR2: LNHDA, SQIVND (reference sequence). The germline V and J ends were trimmed by 4 bases and 2 bases, with 15 bases remaining between them. CDR3 region: CASSRLGAQAYEQYF. CDR3 coding DNA: TGTGCCAGTAGTAGACTGGGGGCCCAGGCCTACGAGCAGTACTTC.

V gene TRBV28 combines with J gene TRBJ1-1; 9 bases map to TRBD1. V trimming: 6 bases; J trimming: 5 bases; junction bases outside the gene matches: 7. Germline V CDR1 and CDR2: MDHEN, SYDVKM. The CDR3 is 14 amino acids. The CDR3 sequence: CASSPDRGRTEAFF. In DNA, the CDR3 is TGTGCCAGCAGCCCGGACAGGGGAAGGACTGAAGCTTTCTTT.

The chain employs TRBV9 and TRBJ1-6; D possibly corresponds to TRBD1 (5 bases). CDR1 and CDR2 (germline): SGDLS, YYNGEE. Deletions cut 5 bases from V and 9 bases from J, with 15 bases between. The CDR3 totals 14 residues. The CDR3 spells CASSDLGVGSPLHF. In DNA form, the CDR3 reads TGTGCCAGCAGTGATCTAGGGGTGGGTTCACCCCTCCACTTT.

The V gene is TRBV28, the J gene TRBJ1-1, with TRBD1 matching 10 bases. The ends lost 9 bases at V and 4 bases at J; junction bases unmatched: 5. CDR1 is MDHEN and CDR2 is SYDVKM in the germline V gene. The CDR3 sequence is 13 residues long. In DNA, the CDR3 is TGTGCCAGTTTGACAGGGGGCCGCACTGAAGCTTTCTTT. This encodes CASLTGGRTEAFF. Full variable domain (remainder filled in from reference TRBV28 and TRBJ1-1): DVKVTQSSRYLVKRTGEKVFLECVQDMDHENMFWYRQDPGLGLRLIYFSYDVKMKEKGDIPEGYSVSREKKERFSLILESASTNQTSMYLCASLTGGRTEAFFGQGTRLTVV.

The chain is built from TRBV28 and TRBJ2-1; 8 bases line up with TRBD2. Germline CDR1 and CDR2: MDHEN and SYDVKM. The CDR3 has 15 amino acids. The V segment lost 8 bases and the J segment 5 bases; nucleotides outside the gene matches: 11. The CDR3 DNA reads as TGTGCCAGCGGGGTTCCGGGACTAGAGGACAATGAGCAGTTCTTC. Translation: CASGVPGLEDNEQFF.

The chain employs TRBV28 and TRBJ2-3; 10 nucleotides line up with TRBD2. This CDR3 comprises 16 residues. J was trimmed by 5 bases and V by 4 bases; bases with no gene match: 9. CDR1 and CDR2 from the germline V gene are MDHEN and SYDVKM. CDR3 sequence: CASSSPSGGAGDTQYF. The CDR3 nucleotides are TGTGCCAGCAGTTCACCGAGCGGGGGGGCCGGAGATACGCAGTATTTT.

The CDR3 DNA follows: TGTGCCAGCTCACCTGGCAGGGGATTCACCGGGGAGCTGTTTTTT. Translating gives CASSPGRGFTGELFF. The gene calls are TRBV18 and TRBJ2-2; tentative D call: TRBD1 (6 bases). The germline V gene has CDR1 KGHSH and CDR2 LQKENI. The CDR3 runs to 15 residues. The germline V and J ends were trimmed by 3 bases and 4 bases, with 12 bases remaining between them.

The rearrangement joins TRBV6-5 to TRBJ1-1; TRBD1 might be the D (5 bases). This CDR3 is 13 amino acids long. V lost 7 bases and J 5 bases, leaving 14 bases between the germline ends. Germline CDR1 is MNHEY and CDR2 is SVGAGI. The CDR3 reads CASKFGAVTEAFF. CDR3 bases: TGTGCCAGCAAATTTGGGGCAGTAACTGAAGCTTTCTTT.

CDR3 bases: TGCAGTACCCAGGGGGGTAGTAGCACTGAAGCTTTCTTT. Translated, it gives CSTQGGSSTEAFF. This chain uses TRBV29-1 with TRBJ1-1; 7 bases match TRBD1. CDR3 length: 13 residues. Germline assignment: CDR1 SQVTM and CDR2 ANQGSEA. The full variable domain, in which reference TRBV29-1 and TRBJ1-1 provide the parts outside the CDR3, is SAVISQKPSRDICQRGTSLTIQCQVDSQVTMMFWYRQQPGQSLTLIATANQGSEATYESGFVIDKFPISRPNLTFSTLTVSNMSPEDSSIYLCSTQGGSSTEAFFGQGTRLTVV.

The chain has TRBV3-1 (or the pseudogene TRBV3-2) and TRBJ2-5; D possibly corresponds to TRBD2 (6 bases). The CDR3 spans 14 residues. Germline V gives CDR1 LGHDT, CDR2 YNNKEL (reference sequence). V lost 3 bases to trimming and J lost 3 bases, with 11 bases between them. For the CDR3, the DNA is TGTGCCAGCAGCCAGCCGGGACTGAAAGAGACCCAGTACTTC. This translates into CASSQPGLKETQYF.

This chain connects TRBV7-9 to TRBJ2-1, with 11 bases fitting TRBD2. V lost 3 bases and J lost 3; bases outside the gene matches: 4. This CDR3 is built from 16 residues. Germline values: CDR1 SEHNR, CDR2 FQNEAQ (reference sequence). The DNA of the CDR3 is TGTGCCAGCAGCTTTAGCGGGAGGGCCGACTACAATGAGCAGTTCTTC. Amino acid sequence: CASSFSGRADYNEQFF.

The chain combines TRBV11-2 with TRBJ1-5; D remains ambiguous. The CDR3 covers 15 residues. V was cut by 0 bases and J by 0 bases, with 6 bases left in between. CDR1 is SGHAT, CDR2 FQNNGV, per germline. For the CDR3, the DNA is TGTGCCAGCAGCTTAGACACACATAGCAATCAGCCCCAGCATTTT. It codes for CASSLDTHSNQPQHF.

The gene calls are TRBV2 and TRBJ1-2, with 8 bases aligning to TRBD1. The V gene's germline CDR1 is SNHLY and CDR2 FYNNEI. There are 12 residues in the CDR3. V dropped 6 bases and J dropped 10; count of bases not matched to a gene: 7. CDR3 sequence: CASRAGGSFYTF. The CDR3 nucleotides read TGTGCCAGCAGAGCAGGGGGCTCTTTCTACACCTTC.

The rearrangement links TRBV9 to TRBJ2-2, with 7 positions matching TRBD1. The CDR3 loop spans 15 amino acids. V lost 0 bases and J lost 7; bases outside the gene matches: 6. Germline V gene data show CDR1 as SGDLS and CDR2 as YYNGEE. The CDR3 reads CASSVAGQEFGELFF. The CDR3 DNA follows: TGTGCCAGCAGCGTAGCTGGACAGGAGTTCGGGGAGCTGTTTTTT.

The CDR3 nucleotides are TGTGCCAGCAGTCTGACAGGGGTAGGGGATGGCTACACCTTC. Its translation is CASSLTGVGDGYTF. V gene TRBV6-5 combines with J gene TRBJ1-2; 8 bases match TRBD1. CDR3 length: 14 residues. The J segment lost 6 bases and the V segment lost 5 bases, leaving 8 bases of the junction unmatched. In germline, CDR1 is MNHEY, CDR2 SVGAGI.